This TCR beta chain was identified in a study of somatic mutations in cytotoxic T cells in rheumatoid arthritis. Study-level information: Flow sorting at nearly 100% purity was applied to some V beta antibody-stained T-cell populations, which included V beta1+ cells sequenced for TCRB. Findings and limits, study-wide: Nobody had found out which antigens the expanded CD8+ clones targeted. CD8+ T-cell clonality showed no significant difference between rheumatoid arthritis patients and age-matched healthy controls.

Comment on this clone: Its antigen is still unknown.

From germline, CDR1 is SGHDT and CDR2 YYEEEE. This CDR3 spans 14 amino acids. The V end lost 0 bases, the J end lost 2 bases, and 9 bases lay between the germline ends. Repertoires were generated with immunoSEQ multiplex PCR, while TCRdb's copy carries only in-frame clones and drops some. The repertoire includes about 18,000 clones, over 75% of them detected once, and about 11% sits in the top ten. This clonotype was obtained from a woman aged 45-65 years in good health. This chain connects TRBV5-6 to TRBJ2-7, with D unclear. Sequenced: CD8+ T cells sorted from blood. In nucleotides, the CDR3 is TGTGCCAGCAGCTTGGCGGCCAGTACCTACGAGCAGTACTTC. This encodes CASSLAASTYEQYF. The full variable domain, its missing parts supplied by reference TRBV5-6 and TRBJ2-7, is DAGVTQSPTHLIKTRGQQVTLRCSPKSGHDTVSWYQQALGQGPQFIFQYYEEEERQRGNFPDRFSGHQFPNYSSELNVNALLLGDSALYLCASSLAASTYEQYFGPGTRLTVT.